Presented here are 23 T cell receptor beta chains from one specimen sequenced in a study of blood T cell repertoires in COVID-19. The table came from immunoSEQ multiplex PCR; TCRdb's copy has only in-frame clones and leaves some out. The sample shows hundreds of thousands of clones, 70% to 90% of them seen only once. The sequencing input was peripheral blood. The receptors here all came from a woman aged 25-40 years with COVID-19, enrolled during active disease.

The chain couples TRBV11-2 to TRBJ2-5, with D maybe TRBD1 (6 bases). The CDR3 sequence is 18 residues long. The germline CDR1 and CDR2 sequences are SGHAT and FQNNGV. V shed 1 base and J shed 1 base, with 19 bases lying between them. CDR3 residues: CASSLGLSGAPFQETQYF. CDR3 nucleotide sequence: TGTGCCAGCAGCTTAGGACTCTCAGGGGCCCCGTTCCAAGAGACCCAGTACTTC.

V and J are TRBV10-3 and TRBJ2-7; the match to TRBD2 covers 8 bases. V lost 6 bases to trimming and J lost 3 bases; unmatched junction nucleotides: 16. Per germline, CDR1 ENHRY and CDR2 SYGVKD. This CDR3 has 17 amino acids. DNA for the CDR3: TGTGCCATCAGGAGGGGGGCAGCGGGAGACCAACACTACGAGCAGTACGTC. Translation: CAIRRGAAGDQHYEQYV.

The CDR3 reads CAISVWQGNNEQFF. DNA of the CDR3: TGTGCCATCAGTGTTTGGCAGGGTAACAATGAGCAGTTCTTC. The chain has TRBV10-3 and TRBJ2-1; tentative D call: TRBD1 (5 bases). The V and J ends lost 4 bases and 5 bases respectively, with 12 bases between them. There are 14 residues in the CDR3. The germline V gene encodes CDR1 ENHRY and CDR2 SYGVKD.

The V gene is TRBV6-2 or TRBV6-3, the J gene TRBJ2-5; D gene unclear. Germline values: CDR1 MNHEY, CDR2 SVGEGT. Trimming pared 1 base from V and 6 bases from J, leaving 15 bases between. This CDR3 is 15 amino acids long. The CDR3 DNA is TGTGCCAGCAGTTACTTGCATGGCCCTAGGAAGACCCAGTACTTC. Its protein product is CASSYLHGPRKTQYF.

This clone was recorded only once. The chain couples TRBV6-1 to TRBJ1-2; TRBD1 matches at 7 bases. This CDR3 spans 14 amino acids. Trimming took 2 bases from V and 7 from J; bases not matched to a gene: 7. Per germline, CDR1 MNHNS and CDR2 SASEGT. In DNA form, the CDR3 reads TGTGCCAGCAGTGAATCCAACAGGGGCCGTGGCTACACCTTC. Amino acid sequence: CASSESNRGRGYTF.

This clone was detected a few times. This sequence joins TRBV2 and TRBJ2-7; a weak D match, TRBD1 (5 bases). Germline lookup yields CDR1 SNHLY and CDR2 FYNNEI. Trimming stripped 3 bases from V and 6 bases from J, with 15 bases between. The CDR3 sequence is 14 residues long. The CDR3 DNA is TGTGCCAGCAGTGAGGCAGGGTGGGTCGGCGAGCAGTACTTC. Amino acids: CASSEAGWVGEQYF.

This clone has only one observation. J is TRBJ2-2 and V is TRBV4-1; possibly TRBD2 for D (5 bases). CDR3 length: 13 residues. The germline V and J ends were trimmed by 4 bases and 5 bases, with 8 bases remaining between them. From germline, CDR1 is MGHRA and CDR2 YSYEKL. The CDR3 nucleotides read TGCGCCAGCAGCCCCTCGGGGACCGGGGAGCTGTTTTTT. Its translation: CASSPSGTGELFF.

V usage is TRBV27 and J usage is TRBJ1-5, with D possibly matching TRBD1 (6 bases). Germline CDR1 MNHEY, CDR2 SMNVEV (reference sequence). The CDR3 runs 13 residues. V lost 9 bases and J lost 3, with 12 bases in between. CDR3 loop: CASGGQINQPQHF. CDR3 coding DNA: TGTGCCAGTGGGGGACAAATCAATCAGCCCCAGCATTTT.

This clone has a single count. The chain recombines TRBV6-6 with TRBJ2-3, with D perhaps matching TRBD2 (5 bases). From germline, CDR1 is MNHNY and CDR2 SVGAGI (reference sequence). With 2 bases removed from V and 9 bases from J, the gap between germline ends came to 15 bases. The CDR3 is made up of 14 amino acids. In DNA form, the CDR3 reads TGTGCCAGCAGTTACGCCGGACTTGGTGGGACGCAGTATTTT. Translating it yields CASSYAGLGGTQYF.

The genes are TRBV19 and TRBJ1-6; perhaps TRBD1 as D (6 bases). Trimming cost V 5 bases and J 0 bases, with 14 bases left between them. Germline assignment: CDR1 LNHDA and CDR2 SQIVND (reference sequence). The CDR3 spans 17 residues. Here the CDR3 DNA reads TGTGCCAGTAGTGCAAACAGGGTCGGCTCCTATAATTCACCCCTCCACTTT. Translation gives CASSANRVGSYNSPLHF.

V usage is TRBV5-1 and J usage is TRBJ1-1; TRBD1 might be the D (6 bases). CDR1 is SGHRS and CDR2 is YFSETQ in the germline V gene. The CDR3 runs to 16 residues. Deletions cut 4 bases from V and 5 bases from J, with 21 bases between. The DNA for the CDR3 is TGCGCCAGCAGCAGGGGTAATTTTGGGGGCGGGACTGAAGCTTTCTTT. It yields the protein CASSRGNFGGGTEAFF.

The J gene is TRBJ1-5, the V gene TRBV7-8; a possible D gene is TRBD1 (5 bases). The CDR3 runs 18 residues. Germline V gene data show CDR1 as SGHVS and CDR2 as FQNEAQ. V was cut by 1 base and J by 1 base, with 17 bases left in between. CDR3 coding DNA: TGTGCCAGCAGCTTAGGACGGGCGGGGGAAAGGAGCAATCAGCCCCAGCATTTT. It codes for CASSLGRAGERSNQPQHF.

The rearrangement links TRBV5-4 to TRBJ2-5, with 8 bases fitting TRBD1. The CDR3 extends over 14 amino acids. Germline trimming cut 2 bases from V and 3 bases from J; bases unmatched to any gene: 3. Germline CDR1 SGHNT, CDR2 YYREEE (reference sequence). The DNA of the CDR3 is TGTGCCAGCAGCTTAGAGACAGGGGAAGAGACCCAGTACTTC. It yields the protein CASSLETGEETQYF.

The genes are TRBV6-2 or TRBV6-3 and TRBJ1-4; tentative D call: TRBD1 (6 bases). Trimming removed 2 bases from V and 3 bases from J, with 13 bases in between. Per germline, CDR1 MNHEY and CDR2 SVGEGT. The length of the CDR3 is 16 residues. The CDR3 here is CASSYDRDKANEKLFF. DNA for the CDR3: TGTGCCAGCAGTTACGACCGGGACAAAGCTAATGAAAAACTGTTTTTT.

Only a few counts were recorded for this clone. The rearrangement uses TRBV11-2 and TRBJ2-7; 12 bases line up with TRBD2. Germline V gene sequence: CDR1 SGHAT, CDR2 FQNNGV. V shed 5 bases, J shed 5 bases, and the junction held 10 bases outside the gene matches. The CDR3 spans 16 residues. CDR3 sequence: CASSPGLAGWSHEQYF. DNA of the CDR3: TGTGCCAGCAGCCCTGGACTAGCGGGATGGTCGCACGAGCAGTACTTC.

The count of this clone is one. The chain is built from TRBV19 and TRBJ1-4; 8 nucleotides agree with TRBD1. V dropped 1 base and J dropped 8; count of bases not matched to a gene: 3. The length of the CDR3 is 14 residues. Germline-derived CDR1 and CDR2 are LNHDA and SQIVND (reference sequence). CDR3 residues: CASSIVTGVEKLFF. As DNA, the CDR3 is TGTGCCAGTAGTATAGTGACAGGGGTGGAAAAACTGTTTTTT.

The V gene is TRBV7-9, the J gene TRBJ1-1; D is unclear. The CDR3 extends over 14 amino acids. The germline gives CDR1 SEHNR, CDR2 FQNEAQ (reference sequence). V lost 5 bases, J lost 2 bases, and 12 bases lay in between. In DNA, the CDR3 is TGTGCCAGCAGCGTTGGCGGCAGAAACACTGAAGCTTTCTTT. Residues: CASSVGGRNTEAFF. The full variable domain, in which reference TRBV7-9 and TRBJ1-1 provide the parts outside the CDR3, is DTGVSQNPRHKITKRGQNVTFRCDPISEHNRLYWYRQTLGQGPEFLTYFQNEAQLEKSRLLSDRFSAERPKGSFSTLEIQRTEQGDSAMYLCASSVGGRNTEAFFGQGTRLTVV.

V usage is TRBV6-6 and J usage is TRBJ2-1; 11 bases are a match to TRBD2. Germline V gene data show CDR1 as MNHNY and CDR2 as SVGAGI (reference sequence). The V segment lost 5 bases and the J segment 6 bases; nucleotides outside the gene matches: 3. This CDR3 has 14 amino acids. For the CDR3, the DNA is TGTGCCAGCAGTACCGGGACTAGCGGCAATGAGCAGTTCTTC. Translating it yields CASSTGTSGNEQFF.

The chain uses TRBV6-1 and TRBJ2-7; 8 bases match TRBD2. This CDR3 is 14 amino acids long. V gave up 5 bases and J gave up 4 bases; unmatched junction bases: 7. The germline V gene has CDR1 MNHNS and CDR2 SASEGT. The CDR3 coding sequence is TGTGCCAGCAGTTCAGCGGGAGCTCAGTACGAGCAGTACGTC. It encodes CASSSAGAQYEQYV.

This chain connects TRBV19 to TRBJ2-2, with TRBD1 identical over 8 bases. Germline-derived CDR1 and CDR2 are LNHDA and SQIVND (reference sequence). This CDR3 region has 16 residues. V shed 5 bases, J shed 3 bases, and the junction held 8 bases outside the gene matches. Here the CDR3 reads CASSLTGGWYTGELFF. For the CDR3, the DNA is TGTGCCAGTAGTCTAACAGGGGGTTGGTACACCGGGGAGCTGTTTTTT.

The rearrangement links TRBV2 to TRBJ2-5; 8 bases align to TRBD2. Germline loops: CDR1 SNHLY, CDR2 FYNNEI. Trimming removed 6 bases from V and 1 base from J; junction bases left unmatched: 4. This CDR3 comprises 14 residues. The CDR3 region has the DNA TGTGCCAGCAGGGGCGGGGGGACCCAAGAGACCCAGTACTTC. Translated: CASRGGGTQETQYF.

The rearrangement uses TRBV9 and TRBJ2-3; 12 bases fit TRBD2. Germline-derived CDR1 and CDR2 are SGDLS and YYNGEE. This CDR3 region has 16 residues. V was pared by 4 bases and J by 6 bases, with 9 bases of the junction left unmatched. The CDR3 protein is CASSPRLAGGPDTQYF. DNA for the CDR3: TGTGCCAGCAGCCCCCGCCTAGCGGGGGGGCCCGATACGCAGTATTTT.

The chain links TRBV28 to TRBJ2-3; 8 bases are shared with TRBD1. The germline V gene encodes CDR1 MDHEN and CDR2 SYDVKM. The CDR3 spans 17 residues. V lost 0 bases, J lost 4 bases, and 9 bases stayed unmatched. The CDR3 DNA is TGTGCCAGCAGTTTATGGGGTGGGACAGGAGATCCAGATACGCAGTATTTT. Amino acids: CASSLWGGTGDPDTQYF.